This T cell receptor beta chain emerged from a study of blood T cell repertoires in COVID-19. Study in general: Some COVID-19 samples were acute and others convalescent; all came from the United States, Italy and Spain. The analysed material was cDNA or gDNA that came from T cells, B-cell-depleted T cells, or PBMCs.

In the authors' methods: Estimates of nucleated cell counts were drawn from the amplification of reference gene primers. Libraries were prepared by immunoSEQ multiplex PCR; TCRdb keeps only in-frame clonotypes and omits some of them. V and J calls and clone size are as listed in that table; D and trimming were resolved from the DNA. The sample holds approximately 200,000 clones, about 90% seen once. Two negative PCRs, clearance, or symptom resolution were required of recovered Cohort 3 donors. There are 15 residues in the CDR3. Germline V gives CDR1 MNHEY, CDR2 SVGAGI. With V trimmed by 6 bases and J by 3 bases, 7 bases remained unmatched.

This chain joins TRBV6-5 and TRBJ2-3; 9 bases match TRBD1. This receptor was identified in a man in his thirties or forties who had recovered from COVID-19. The sample consisted of PBMCs or T cells enriched from blood (not recorded which). In nucleotides, the CDR3 is TGTGCCAGCAGCAACAGGGGGCTGGGTACAGATACGCAGTATTTT. It specifies CASSNRGLGTDTQYF.